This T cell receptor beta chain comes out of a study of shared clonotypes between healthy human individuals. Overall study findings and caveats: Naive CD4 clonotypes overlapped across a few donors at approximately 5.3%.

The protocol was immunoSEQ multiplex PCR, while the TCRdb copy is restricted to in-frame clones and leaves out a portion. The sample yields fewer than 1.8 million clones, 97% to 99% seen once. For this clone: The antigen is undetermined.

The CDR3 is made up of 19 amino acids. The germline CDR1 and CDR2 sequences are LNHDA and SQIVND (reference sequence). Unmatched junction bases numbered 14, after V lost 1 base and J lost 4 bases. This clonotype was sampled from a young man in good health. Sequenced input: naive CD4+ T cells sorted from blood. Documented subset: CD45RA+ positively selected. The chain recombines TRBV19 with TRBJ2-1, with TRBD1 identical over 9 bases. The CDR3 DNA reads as TGTGCCAGTAGTATAGCTGGACAGGGGACACACTTGCCTTACAATGAGCAGTTCTTC. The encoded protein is CASSIAGQGTHLPYNEQFF.